This entry lists 27 T cell receptor beta chains sequenced from one sample in a study of siplizumab effects on memory and regulatory T cells (dated by TCRdb to about 2019). The library came from the immunoSEQ multiplex PCR assay. The table was pulled from immuneACCESS by TCRdb, which kept in-frame rearrangements only. Such tables lose some clones; where checked, under half of the loss comes from unresolved V genes, and the rest has no known cause. This sample holds over 50,000 clones; 75% to 90% were observed only once. The ten biggest clones cover 3.5% to 4.5% of the sample. Input material: memory CD4+ T cells sorted from blood. The cell subset or site label here, explained by the study, means: unstimulated CD4+ memory T cells. The receptors here all came from a human donor in good health.

This clone was found a few times. In DNA, the CDR3 is TGTGCCAGCAGCCTCGGGGACAGGGGCAACTATGGCTACACCTTC. Translation: CASSLGDRGNYGYTF. The chain joins TRBV9 to TRBJ1-2, with 10 bases fitting TRBD1. With 4 bases clipped from V and 2 bases from J, the junction kept 5 bases outside the gene matches. Germline V CDR1 and CDR2: SGDLS, YYNGEE. The CDR3 has 15 residues.

The rearrangement links TRBV2 to TRBJ1-5, with D unresolved. The CDR3 sequence is 14 residues long. V was pared by 2 bases and J by 3 bases, with 8 bases between. Looked up from germline, CDR1 is SNHLY and CDR2 is FYNNEI. CDR3 in amino acids: CASSENSNNQPQHF. The DNA of the CDR3 is TGTGCCAGCAGTGAAAACAGTAACAATCAGCCCCAGCATTTT. The full variable domain, rest sourced from reference TRBV2 and TRBJ1-5, is EPEVTQTPSHQVTQMGQEVILRCVPISNHLYFYWYRQILGQKVEFLVSFYNNEISEKSEIFDDQFSVERPDGSNFTLKIRSTKLEDSAMYFCASSENSNNQPQHFGDGTRLSIL.

The rearrangement joins TRBV11-2 to TRBJ2-7, with unresolved D. CDR3 length: 16 amino acids. With 5 bases removed from V and 5 bases from J, the gap between germline ends came to 22 bases. The germline V gene encodes CDR1 SGHAT and CDR2 FQNNGV. The CDR3 here is CASSPSLILGSNEQYF. CDR3 DNA: TGTGCCAGCAGCCCCTCTCTAATCCTGGGGTCAAACGAGCAGTACTTC.

CDR3 amino acids: CASSYEDTQYF. The CDR3 coding sequence is TGTGCCAGCAGCTACGAAGATACGCAGTATTTT. This sequence joins TRBV7-9 and TRBJ2-3; D is unclear. The CDR3 is 11 amino acids. V gave up 4 bases and J gave up 5 bases, with 4 bases separating them. Germline V gene sequence: CDR1 SEHNR, CDR2 FQNEAQ (reference sequence). Full variable domain (outside the CDR3, taken from reference TRBV7-9 and TRBJ2-3): DTGVSQNPRHKITKRGQNVTFRCDPISEHNRLYWYRQTLGQGPEFLTYFQNEAQLEKSRLLSDRFSAERPKGSFSTLEIQRTEQGDSAMYLCASSYEDTQYFGPGTRLTVL.

Of note for this clone: One end of the junction fails to match germline, which may point to a read error. J is TRBJ1-3 and V is TRBV4-2; 7 bases map to TRBD1. CDR3 length equals 15 residues. Germline CDR1 LGHNA, CDR2 YNFKEQ. This chain's CDR3 is CASRQGGSKGNTIYF. The CDR3 coding sequence is TGTGCCAGCCGCCAGGGGGGAAGTAAAGGAAACACCATATATTTT.

The chain uses TRBV11-1 and TRBJ2-4; TRBD2 might be the D (5 bases). This CDR3 is 15 amino acids long. V gave up 7 bases and J gave up 0 bases, with 13 bases separating them. Germline assignment: CDR1 SGHAT and CDR2 FQDESV (reference sequence). The CDR3 DNA reads TGTGCCAGCACCGTGCCGGAGGCAGCCAAAAACATTCAGTACTTC. Residues: CASTVPEAAKNIQYF.

The rearrangement uses TRBV6-1 and TRBJ1-1; D gene uncertain. The CDR3 is made up of 14 amino acids. Between the trimmed V and J ends, which lost 10 bases and 7 bases, there was a span of 22 bases. In germline, CDR1 is MNHNS, CDR2 SASEGT. The chain's CDR3 is CATHEPGNLLEAFF. The CDR3 coding sequence is TGTGCCACCCACGAACCCGGGAACCTGCTTGAAGCTTTCTTT.

This clone showed up just a few times. V usage is TRBV19 and J usage is TRBJ1-2; the D gene is possibly TRBD1 (6 bases). V lost 6 bases and J 2 bases, leaving 10 bases between the germline ends. CDR1 and CDR2 (germline): LNHDA, SQIVND (reference sequence). The CDR3 totals 13 residues. The CDR3 region is CASRTDRNYGYTF. The CDR3 DNA reads as TGTGCCAGTAGAACCGACAGGAACTATGGCTACACCTTC.

The rearrangement uses TRBV28 and TRBJ2-7; D assignment may be TRBD1 or TRBD2 (6 bases each). Germline CDR1 reads MDHEN; CDR2 reads SYDVKM. V dropped 5 bases and J dropped 1 base, with 18 bases sitting between them. CDR3 length equals 16 residues. DNA for the CDR3: TGTGCCAGCAGTGGGGCAGTGCGAGGGGGGTCCTACGAGCAGTACTTC. Translating it yields CASSGAVRGGSYEQYF.

This clone was picked up one time. The chain links TRBV5-1 to TRBJ2-7, with D unclear. Germline V lookup: CDR1 SGHRS, CDR2 YFSETQ. The CDR3 is 14 amino acids. V lost 4 bases and J 3 bases, leaving 14 bases between the germline ends. CDR3 DNA: TGCGCCAGCAGCCCGTCCCCCCCGGGCTACGAGCAGTACTTC. Amino acid sequence: CASSPSPPGYEQYF.

The CDR3 nucleotides are TGTGCCAGCAGCTCCCTTGCGGCCCAGTACTTC. Protein sequence: CASSSLAAQYF. The chain links TRBV7-8 to TRBJ2-5; the D is unclear. This CDR3 spans 11 amino acids. V was shortened by 4 bases and J by 9 bases, with 9 bases between the two germline ends. Germline lookup yields CDR1 SGHVS and CDR2 FQNEAQ. The full variable domain, its missing parts supplied by reference TRBV7-8 and TRBJ2-5, is GAGVSQSPRYKVAKRGQDVALRCDPISGHVSLFWYQQALGQGPEFLTYFQNEAQLDKSGLPSDRFFAERPEGSVSTLKIQRTQQEDSAVYLCASSSLAAQYFGPGTRLLVL.

The chain links TRBV20-1 to TRBJ1-1; the match to TRBD1 covers 7 bases. This CDR3 region has 11 residues. The germline V gene has CDR1 DFQATT and CDR2 SNEGSKA (reference sequence). With 5 bases clipped from V and 11 bases from J, the junction kept 8 bases outside the gene matches. This chain's CDR3 is CSAFTGEDAFF. The CDR3 DNA reads as TGCAGTGCTTTTACAGGGGAAGACGCTTTCTTT.

The chain uses TRBV6-1 and TRBJ1-1; weak D call: TRBD1 (5 bases). Trimming removed 7 bases at V and 11 bases at J, with 17 bases between. Germline CDR1 MNHNS, CDR2 SASEGT. CDR3 length: 12 amino acids. CDR3 sequence reads: CASKGEGAVAFF. The CDR3 nucleotides are TGTGCCAGCAAAGGGGAAGGGGCTGTGGCTTTCTTT.

The chain has TRBV11-2 and TRBJ2-5; 12 bases are shared with TRBD2. The V gene's germline CDR1 is SGHAT and CDR2 FQNNGV. The CDR3 runs 16 residues. Losses at the gene ends were 3 bases for V and 5 bases for J; bases not matched to a gene: 7. CDR3 bases: TGTGCCAGCAGCTTTCAGGGACTAGCGGGTTTGGAGACCCAGTACTTC. As protein: CASSFQGLAGLETQYF.

V is TRBV7-9 and J is TRBJ1-4, with D tentatively TRBD1 (6 bases). Looked up from germline, CDR1 is SEHNR and CDR2 is FQNEAQ (reference sequence). The CDR3 sequence is 15 residues long. V shed 5 bases and J shed 6 bases, with 16 bases lying between them. The CDR3 DNA follows: TGTGCCAGCAGCGGCGGGGGGGCACGTTATGAAAAACTGTTTTTT. Amino acids: CASSGGGARYEKLFF.

The V call is TRBV19, the J call TRBJ2-2, with 7 bases lining up with TRBD1. Looked up from germline, CDR1 is LNHDA and CDR2 is SQIVND (reference sequence). The CDR3 sequence is 14 residues long. Unmatched junction bases numbered 5, after V lost 5 bases and J lost 5 bases. The CDR3 DNA sequence: TGTGCCAGTAGTGCTTTCAGGGGGACCGGGGAGCTGTTTTTT. Amino acid sequence: CASSAFRGTGELFF.

This clone was recorded only once. CDR3 nucleotide sequence: TGTGCCAGCAGTTCCAGGACAGGGGCCCGTTTCTTT. Translated: CASSSRTGARFF. The rearrangement joins TRBV6-5 to TRBJ1-1; 9 nucleotides line up with TRBD1. The length of the CDR3 is 12 residues. Trimming cost V 4 bases and J 13 bases; bases outside gene matches: 7. CDR1 and CDR2 from the germline V gene are MNHEY and SVGAGI.

V gene TRBV7-2 combines with J gene TRBJ1-4; no clear D. Germline V lookup: CDR1 SGHTA, CDR2 FQGNSA. V was pared by 6 bases and J by 7 bases, with 12 bases between. The length of the CDR3 is 13 residues. The CDR3 region is CASSTIWGEKLFF. For the CDR3, the DNA is TGTGCCAGCAGTACGATCTGGGGTGAAAAACTGTTTTTT. Full variable domain (outside the CDR3, taken from reference TRBV7-2 and TRBJ1-4): GAGVSQSPSNKVTEKGKDVELRCDPISGHTALYWYRQSLGQGLEFLIYFQGNSAPDKSGLPSDRFSAERTGGSVSTLTIQRTQQEDSAVYLCASSTIWGEKLFFGSGTQLSVL.

The chain combines TRBV5-1 with TRBJ2-1; D perhaps matches TRBD2 (6 bases). Germline CDR1 and CDR2: SGHRS and YFSETQ. The CDR3 consists of 16 residues. V was clipped by 4 bases and J by 4 bases, with 18 bases between them. Written as DNA, the CDR3 is TGCGCCAGCAGCGCGCGGGAATCGGCGGCTTACAATGAGCAGTTCTTC. It specifies CASSARESAAYNEQFF.

CDR3 residues: CASRPQLAGDETQYF. In DNA, the CDR3 is TGTGCCAGCAGGCCTCAACTAGCGGGGGATGAGACCCAGTACTTC. The rearrangement links TRBV5-4 to TRBJ2-5; 11 bases line up with TRBD2. Germline CDR1 and CDR2: SGHNT and YYREEE (reference sequence). The CDR3 is 15 residues long. After removal of 5 bases from V and 5 bases from J, the junction contained 8 bases not matched to a gene.

This clone appeared a single time. The V call is TRBV28, the J call TRBJ2-1; D call uncertain. V lost 8 bases, J lost 1 base, and 12 bases lay in between. This CDR3 spans 14 amino acids. Germline CDR1 MDHEN, CDR2 SYDVKM. DNA of the CDR3: TGTGCCAGCGGCAGGATCTGGTCCTACAATGAGCAGTTCTTC. Translation gives CASGRIWSYNEQFF.

Only one count was recorded for this clone. The V call is TRBV19, the J call TRBJ1-2; D is possibly TRBD1 (6 bases). The V gene's germline CDR1 is LNHDA and CDR2 SQIVND (reference sequence). This CDR3 spans 16 amino acids. V was cut by 3 bases and J by 4 bases, with 18 bases left in between. CDR3 nucleotide sequence: TGTGCCAGTAGTATGAAGGGGACAATCTATTCCTATGGCTACACCTTC. This gives the protein CASSMKGTIYSYGYTF.

This chain connects TRBV5-8 to TRBJ2-7; D unclear. Deletions cut 4 bases from V and 4 bases from J, with 9 bases between. The CDR3 has 12 amino acids. The germline V gene encodes CDR1 SGHTS and CDR2 YDEGEE. The CDR3 is CASSVEKYEQYF. As DNA, the CDR3 is TGTGCCAGCAGCGTAGAGAAATACGAGCAGTACTTC.

This clone was observed a handful of times. The chain has TRBV27 and TRBJ2-5; 7 nucleotides line up with TRBD2. V dropped 7 bases and J dropped 4; count of bases not matched to a gene: 12. The CDR3 sequence is 15 residues long. CDR1 and CDR2 (germline): MNHEY, SMNVEV (reference sequence). The CDR3 reads CASTQSQRDRETQYF. CDR3 coding DNA: TGTGCCAGCACCCAATCCCAGCGGGATCGAGAGACCCAGTACTTC.

The V gene is TRBV7-7, the J gene TRBJ2-2; the D is unclear. The length of the CDR3 is 13 residues. In germline, CDR1 is SSHAT, CDR2 FNYEAQ (reference sequence). V was trimmed by 6 bases and J by 7 bases, leaving 12 bases between them. CDR3 residues: CASSQIGRGELFF. In DNA form, the CDR3 reads TGTGCCAGCAGTCAAATCGGACGCGGGGAGCTGTTTTTT.

The chain is built from TRBV14 and TRBJ1-6, with no clear D. Germline V CDR1 and CDR2: SGHDN, FVKESK. The CDR3 runs 11 residues. The V gene lost 3 bases and the J gene lost 10 bases, with 4 bases spanning the gap. The DNA of the CDR3 is TGTGCCAGCAGCCAGGGATCACCCCTCCACTTT. Translating gives CASSQGSPLHF.

This clone was seen more than once but under ten times. This sequence joins TRBV5-6 and TRBJ1-1; possibly TRBD1 for D (6 bases). This CDR3 is 15 amino acids long. Between the trimmed V and J ends, which lost 1 base and 5 bases, there was a span of 15 bases. CDR1 is SGHDT and CDR2 is YYEEEE in the germline V gene. Here the CDR3 reads CASSLSLGAQTEAFF. DNA of the CDR3: TGTGCCAGCAGCTTGTCACTGGGGGCGCAAACTGAAGCTTTCTTT.